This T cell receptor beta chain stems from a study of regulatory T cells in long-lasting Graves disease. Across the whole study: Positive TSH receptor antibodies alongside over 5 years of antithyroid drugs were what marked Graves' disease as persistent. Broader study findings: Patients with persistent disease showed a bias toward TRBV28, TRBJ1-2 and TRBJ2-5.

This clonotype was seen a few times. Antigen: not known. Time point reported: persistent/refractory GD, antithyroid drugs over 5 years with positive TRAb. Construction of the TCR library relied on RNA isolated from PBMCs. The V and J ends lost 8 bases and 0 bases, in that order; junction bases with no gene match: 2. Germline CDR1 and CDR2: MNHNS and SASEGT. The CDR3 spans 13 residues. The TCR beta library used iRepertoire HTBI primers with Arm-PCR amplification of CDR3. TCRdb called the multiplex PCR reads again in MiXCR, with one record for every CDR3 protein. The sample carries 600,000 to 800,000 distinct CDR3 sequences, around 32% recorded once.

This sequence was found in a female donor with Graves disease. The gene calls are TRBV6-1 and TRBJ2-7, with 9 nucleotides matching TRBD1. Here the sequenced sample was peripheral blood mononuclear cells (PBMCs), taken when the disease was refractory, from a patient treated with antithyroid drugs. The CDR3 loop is CASGTGISYEQYF. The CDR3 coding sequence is TGTGCCAGCGGGACAGGGATCTCCTACGAGCAGTACTTC.